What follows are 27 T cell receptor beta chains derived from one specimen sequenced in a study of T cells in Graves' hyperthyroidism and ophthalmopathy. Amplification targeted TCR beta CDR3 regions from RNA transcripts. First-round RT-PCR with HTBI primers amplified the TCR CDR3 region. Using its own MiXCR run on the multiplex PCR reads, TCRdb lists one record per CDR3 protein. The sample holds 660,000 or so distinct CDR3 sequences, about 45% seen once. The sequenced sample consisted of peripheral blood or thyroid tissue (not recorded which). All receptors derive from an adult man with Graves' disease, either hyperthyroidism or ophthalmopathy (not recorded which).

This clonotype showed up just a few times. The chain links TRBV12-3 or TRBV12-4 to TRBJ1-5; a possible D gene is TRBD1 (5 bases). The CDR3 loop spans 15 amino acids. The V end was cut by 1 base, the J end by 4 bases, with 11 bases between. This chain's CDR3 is CASSLERGENQPQHF. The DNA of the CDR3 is TGTGCCAGCAGTTTAGAACGGGGGGAAAATCAGCCCCAGCATTTT.

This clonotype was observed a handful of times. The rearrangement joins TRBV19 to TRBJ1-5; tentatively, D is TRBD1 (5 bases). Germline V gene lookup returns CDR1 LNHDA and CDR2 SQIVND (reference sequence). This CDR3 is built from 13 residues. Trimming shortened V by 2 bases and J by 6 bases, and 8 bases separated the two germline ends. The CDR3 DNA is TGTGCCAGTAGTATAAATGGGGGTCAGCCCCAGCATTTT. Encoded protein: CASSINGGQPQHF. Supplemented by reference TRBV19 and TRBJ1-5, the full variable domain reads DGGITQSPKYLFRKEGQNVTLSCEQNLNHDAMYWYRQDPGQGLRLIYYSQIVNDFQKGDIAEGYSVSREKKESFPLTVTSAQKNPTAFYLCASSINGGQPQHFGDGTRLSIL.

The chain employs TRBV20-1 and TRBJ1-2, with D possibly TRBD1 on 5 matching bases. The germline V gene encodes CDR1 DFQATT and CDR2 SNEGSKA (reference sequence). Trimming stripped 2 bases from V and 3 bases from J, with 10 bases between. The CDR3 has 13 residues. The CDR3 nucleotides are TGCAGTGCTAGACGGGCGGGGGACTATGGCTACACCTTC. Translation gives CSARRAGDYGYTF.

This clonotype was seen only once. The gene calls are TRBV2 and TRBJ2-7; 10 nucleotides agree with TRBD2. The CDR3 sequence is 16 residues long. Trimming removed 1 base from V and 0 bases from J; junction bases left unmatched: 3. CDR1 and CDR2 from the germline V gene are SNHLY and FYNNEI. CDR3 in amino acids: CASSEGLAGVSYEQYF. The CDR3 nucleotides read TGTGCCAGCAGTGAAGGTCTAGCGGGGGTCTCCTACGAGCAGTACTTC.

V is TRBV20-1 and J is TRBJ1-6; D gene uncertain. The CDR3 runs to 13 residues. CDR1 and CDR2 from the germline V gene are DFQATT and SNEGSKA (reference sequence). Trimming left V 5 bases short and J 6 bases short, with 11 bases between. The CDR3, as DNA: TGCAGTGCTCCTCAGAGGGTTAATTCACCCCTCCACTTT. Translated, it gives CSAPQRVNSPLHF.

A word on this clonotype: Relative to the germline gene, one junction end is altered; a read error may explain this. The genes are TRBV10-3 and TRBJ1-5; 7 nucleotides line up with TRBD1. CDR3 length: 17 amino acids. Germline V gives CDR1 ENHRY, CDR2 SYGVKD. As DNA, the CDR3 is TGTGCCAGCAGTGCCTTTACAGGGGTCCTGATTCATCAGCCCCAGCATTTT. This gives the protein CASSAFTGVLIHQPQHF.

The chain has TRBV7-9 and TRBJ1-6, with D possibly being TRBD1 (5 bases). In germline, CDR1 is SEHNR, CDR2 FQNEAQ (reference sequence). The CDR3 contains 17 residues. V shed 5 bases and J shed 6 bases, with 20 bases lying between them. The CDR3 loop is CASSMDGGDLSNSPLHF. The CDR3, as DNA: TGTGCCAGCAGCATGGACGGAGGGGATTTATCTAATTCACCCCTCCACTTT.

The CDR3 here is CASSFGLAGYQETQYF. CDR3 sequence (DNA): TGTGCCAGCAGCTTCGGACTAGCGGGCTACCAAGAGACCCAGTACTTC. The chain combines TRBV7-9 with TRBJ2-5, with TRBD2 matching 11 bases. This CDR3 has 16 amino acids. Germline-derived CDR1 and CDR2 are SEHNR and FQNEAQ (reference sequence). J lost 0 bases, V lost 3 bases, and 3 bases had no gene match. Complete variable domain (other parts from reference TRBV7-9 and TRBJ2-5): DTGVSQNPRHKITKRGQNVTFRCDPISEHNRLYWYRQTLGQGPEFLTYFQNEAQLEKSRLLSDRFSAERPKGSFSTLEIQRTEQGDSAMYLCASSFGLAGYQETQYFGPGTRLLVL.

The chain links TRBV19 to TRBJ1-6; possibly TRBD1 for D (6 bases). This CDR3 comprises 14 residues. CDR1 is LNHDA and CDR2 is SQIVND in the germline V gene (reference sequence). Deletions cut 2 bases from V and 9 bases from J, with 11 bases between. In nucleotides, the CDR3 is TGTGCCAGTAGTATAACAGGGTTTAGTTCACCCCTCCACTTT. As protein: CASSITGFSSPLHF.

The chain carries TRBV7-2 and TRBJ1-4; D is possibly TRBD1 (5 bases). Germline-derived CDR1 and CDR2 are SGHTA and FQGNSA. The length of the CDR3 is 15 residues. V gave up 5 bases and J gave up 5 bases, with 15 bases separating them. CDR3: CASSGGAGLNEKLFF. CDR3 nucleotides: TGTGCCAGCAGCGGAGGGGCAGGGTTAAATGAAAAACTGTTTTTT.

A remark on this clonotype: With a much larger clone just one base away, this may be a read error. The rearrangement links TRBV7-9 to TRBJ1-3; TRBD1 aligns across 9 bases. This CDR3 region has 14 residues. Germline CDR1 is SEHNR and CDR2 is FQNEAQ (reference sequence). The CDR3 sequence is CASSLGQGRNTTYF. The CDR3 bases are TGTGCCAGCAGCTTGGGACAGGGAAGAAACACCACATATTTT.

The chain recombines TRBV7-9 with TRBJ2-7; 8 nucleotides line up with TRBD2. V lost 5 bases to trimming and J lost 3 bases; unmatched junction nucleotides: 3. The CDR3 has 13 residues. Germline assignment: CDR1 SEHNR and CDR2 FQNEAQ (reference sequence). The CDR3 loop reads CASSKSGSYEQYF. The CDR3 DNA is TGTGCCAGCAGCAAAAGCGGGAGCTACGAGCAGTACTTC.

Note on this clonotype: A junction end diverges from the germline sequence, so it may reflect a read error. CDR3: CASSESTGVNVLTF. CDR3 in DNA: TGTGCCAGCAGTGAGTCGACGGGGGTCAACGTCCTGACTTTC. The chain has TRBV10-1 and TRBJ2-6; TRBD2 is a possible D gene (6 bases). The CDR3 runs to 14 residues. In germline, CDR1 is WNHNN, CDR2 SYGVQD (reference sequence).

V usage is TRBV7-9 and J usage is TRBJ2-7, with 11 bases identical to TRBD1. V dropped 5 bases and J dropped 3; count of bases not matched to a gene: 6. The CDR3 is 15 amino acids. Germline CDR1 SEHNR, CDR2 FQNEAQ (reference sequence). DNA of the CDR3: TGTGCCAGCAGCAGCCGGGACAGGGGGGGCTACGAGCAGTACTTC. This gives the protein CASSSRDRGGYEQYF.

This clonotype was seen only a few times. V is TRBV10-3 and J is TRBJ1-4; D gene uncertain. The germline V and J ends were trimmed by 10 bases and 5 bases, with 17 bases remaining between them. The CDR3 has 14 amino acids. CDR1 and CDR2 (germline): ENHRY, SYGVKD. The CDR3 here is CASSPQLINEKLFF. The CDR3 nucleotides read TGTGCCAGCAGCCCACAGCTTATCAATGAAAAACTGTTTTTT.

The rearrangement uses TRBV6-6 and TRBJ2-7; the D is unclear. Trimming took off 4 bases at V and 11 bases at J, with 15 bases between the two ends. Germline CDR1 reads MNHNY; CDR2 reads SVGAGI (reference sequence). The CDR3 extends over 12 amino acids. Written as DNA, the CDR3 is TGTGCCAGCAGTTCAAACCTATATCGCGAGTACTTC. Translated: CASSSNLYREYF.

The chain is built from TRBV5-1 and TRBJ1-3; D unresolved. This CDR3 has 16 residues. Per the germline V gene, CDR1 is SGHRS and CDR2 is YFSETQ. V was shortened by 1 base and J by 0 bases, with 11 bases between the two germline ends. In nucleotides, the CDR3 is TGCGCCAGCAGCTTGAACGGTGGAACCTCTGGAAACACCATATATTTT. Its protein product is CASSLNGGTSGNTIYF. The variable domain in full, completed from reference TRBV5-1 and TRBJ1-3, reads KAGVTQTPRYLIKTRGQQVTLSCSPISGHRSVSWYQQTPGQGLQFLFEYFSETQRNKGNFPGRFSGRQFSNSRSEMNVSTLELGDSALYLCASSLNGGTSGNTIYFGEGSWLTVV.

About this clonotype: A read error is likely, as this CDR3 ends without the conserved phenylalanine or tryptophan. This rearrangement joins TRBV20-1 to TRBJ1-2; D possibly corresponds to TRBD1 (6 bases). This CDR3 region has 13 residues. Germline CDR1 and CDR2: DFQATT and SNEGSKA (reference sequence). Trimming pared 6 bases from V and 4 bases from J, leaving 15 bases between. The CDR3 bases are TGCAGTGCCGTCGGGGACACCTTCTATGGCTACACCTCC. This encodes CSAVGDTFYGYTS.

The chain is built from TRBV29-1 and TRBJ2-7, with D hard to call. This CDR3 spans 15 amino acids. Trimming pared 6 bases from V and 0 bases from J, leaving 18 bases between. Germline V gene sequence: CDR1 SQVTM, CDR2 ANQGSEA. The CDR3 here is CSVQSSSSYSYEQYF. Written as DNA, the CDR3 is TGCAGCGTCCAAAGCAGCTCCAGCTACTCCTACGAGCAGTACTTC.

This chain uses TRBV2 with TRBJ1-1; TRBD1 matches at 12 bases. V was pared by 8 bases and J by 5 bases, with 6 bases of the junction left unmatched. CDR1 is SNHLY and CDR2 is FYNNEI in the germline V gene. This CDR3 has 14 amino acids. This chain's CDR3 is CASDRDRGRTEAFF. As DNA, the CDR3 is TGTGCCAGCGACCGGGACAGGGGGCGGACTGAAGCTTTCTTT. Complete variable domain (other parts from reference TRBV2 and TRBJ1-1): EPEVTQTPSHQVTQMGQEVILRCVPISNHLYFYWYRQILGQKVEFLVSFYNNEISEKSEIFDDQFSVERPDGSNFTLKIRSTKLEDSAMYFCASDRDRGRTEAFFGQGTRLTVV.

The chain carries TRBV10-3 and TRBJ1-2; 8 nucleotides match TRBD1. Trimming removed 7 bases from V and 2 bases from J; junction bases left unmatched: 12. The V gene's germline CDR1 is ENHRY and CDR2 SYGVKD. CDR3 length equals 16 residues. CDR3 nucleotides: TGTGCCATCACACCGGGACAGGCCATCACCAACTATGGCTACACCTTC. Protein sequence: CAITPGQAITNYGYTF.

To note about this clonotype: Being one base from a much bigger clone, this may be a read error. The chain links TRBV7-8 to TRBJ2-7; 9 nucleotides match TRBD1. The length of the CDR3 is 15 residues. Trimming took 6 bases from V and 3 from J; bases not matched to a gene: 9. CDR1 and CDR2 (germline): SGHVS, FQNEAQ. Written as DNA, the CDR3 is TGTGCCAGCAGTTACCCGGACAGGGGCGACTACGAGCAGTACTTC. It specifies CASSYPDRGDYEQYF. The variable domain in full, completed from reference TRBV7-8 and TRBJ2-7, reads GAGVSQSPRYKVAKRGQDVALRCDPISGHVSLFWYQQALGQGPEFLTYFQNEAQLDKSGLPSDRFFAERPEGSVSTLKIQRTQQEDSAVYLCASSYPDRGDYEQYFGPGTRLTVT.

CDR3 amino acids: CASSLAGSRNTEAFF. The CDR3 region has the DNA TGTGCCAGCAGCTTAGCGGGTAGTCGGAACACTGAAGCTTTCTTT. The chain has TRBV11-1 and TRBJ1-1; D is ambiguous. Germline V lookup: CDR1 SGHAT, CDR2 FQDESV (reference sequence). V was clipped by 0 bases and J by 1 base, with 9 bases between them. The CDR3 is 15 amino acids.

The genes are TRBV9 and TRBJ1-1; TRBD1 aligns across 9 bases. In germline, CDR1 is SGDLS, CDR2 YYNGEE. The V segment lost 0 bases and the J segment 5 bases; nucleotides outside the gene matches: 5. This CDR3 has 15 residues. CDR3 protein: CASSVAGQGRTEAFF. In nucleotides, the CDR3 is TGTGCCAGCAGCGTAGCGGGACAGGGAAGGACTGAAGCTTTCTTT.

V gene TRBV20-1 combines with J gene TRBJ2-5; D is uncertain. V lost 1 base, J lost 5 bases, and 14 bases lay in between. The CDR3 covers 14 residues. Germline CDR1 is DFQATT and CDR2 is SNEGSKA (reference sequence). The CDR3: CSARGDRNSETQYF. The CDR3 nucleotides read TGCAGTGCTAGAGGGGATAGGAACAGTGAGACCCAGTACTTC.

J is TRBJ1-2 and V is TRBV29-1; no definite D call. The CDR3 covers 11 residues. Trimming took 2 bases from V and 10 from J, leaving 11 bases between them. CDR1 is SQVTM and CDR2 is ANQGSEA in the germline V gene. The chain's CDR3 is CSVELWGDYTF. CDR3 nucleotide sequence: TGCAGCGTTGAACTTTGGGGTGACTACACCTTC.

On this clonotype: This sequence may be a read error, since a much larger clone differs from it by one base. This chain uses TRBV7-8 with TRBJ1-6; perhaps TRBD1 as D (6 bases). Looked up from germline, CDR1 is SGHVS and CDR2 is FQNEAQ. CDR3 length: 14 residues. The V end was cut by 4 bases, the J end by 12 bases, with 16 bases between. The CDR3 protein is CASSSPGAPGPLHF. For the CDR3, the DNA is TGTGCCAGCAGCTCCCCGGGGGCCCCGGGACCCCTCCACTTT.